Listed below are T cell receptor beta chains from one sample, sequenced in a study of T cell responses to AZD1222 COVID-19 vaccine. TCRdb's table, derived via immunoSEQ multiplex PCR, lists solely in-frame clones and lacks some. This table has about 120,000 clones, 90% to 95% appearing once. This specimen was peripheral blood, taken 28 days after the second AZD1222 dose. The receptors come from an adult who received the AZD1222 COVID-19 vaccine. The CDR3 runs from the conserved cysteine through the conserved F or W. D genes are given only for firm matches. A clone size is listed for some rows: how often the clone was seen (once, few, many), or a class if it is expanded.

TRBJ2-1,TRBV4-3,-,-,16,CASSQAPGDLYNEQFF,TGCGCCAGCAGCCAGGCCCCAGGCGACTTATACAATGAGCAGTTCTTC
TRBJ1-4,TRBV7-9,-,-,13,CASSLVGGEKLFF,TGTGCCAGCAGCTTAGTTGGTGGAGAAAAACTGTTTTTT
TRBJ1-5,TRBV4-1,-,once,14,CASSRTDTNQPQHF,TGCGCCAGCAGCCGGACGGACACCAATCAGCCCCAGCATTTT
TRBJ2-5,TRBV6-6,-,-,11,CASSLMGTQYF,TGTGCCAGCAGTCTCATGGGGACCCAGTACTTC
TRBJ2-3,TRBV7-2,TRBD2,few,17,CASRGRRERASTDTQYF,TGTGCCAGCAGGGGGAGGCGGGAGAGGGCTAGCACAGATACGCAGTATTTT
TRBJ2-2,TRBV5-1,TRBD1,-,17,CASSLERTGVFTGELFF,TGCGCCAGCAGCTTGGAACGGACAGGGGTGTTCACCGGGGAGCTGTTTTTT
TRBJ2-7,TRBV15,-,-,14,CATREGRANYEQYF,TGTGCCACCAGAGAGGGGCGCGCGAACTACGAGCAGTACTTC
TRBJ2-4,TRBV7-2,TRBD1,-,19,CASSFLTGGLGLAKNIQYF,TGTGCCAGCAGCTTCCTAACAGGGGGCTTGGGGCTAGCCAAAAACATTCAGTACTTC
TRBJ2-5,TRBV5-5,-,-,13,CASSRNIQETQYF,TGTGCCAGCAGCCGGAACATACAAGAGACCCAGTACTTC
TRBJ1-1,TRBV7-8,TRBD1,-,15,CASSPYRGPNTEAFF,TGTGCCAGCAGCCCCTACAGGGGGCCTAACACTGAAGCTTTCTTT
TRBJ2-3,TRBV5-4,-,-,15,CASSFSGDGTDTQYF,TGTGCCAGCAGCTTCTCAGGGGATGGCACAGATACGCAGTATTTT
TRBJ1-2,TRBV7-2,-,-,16,CASSPTRQASNYGYTF,TGTGCCAGCAGCCCGACAAGACAGGCTTCTAACTATGGCTACACCTTC
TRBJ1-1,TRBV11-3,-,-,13,CASSLEGGAEAFF,TGTGCCAGCAGCTTAGAGGGGGGGGCTGAAGCTTTCTTT
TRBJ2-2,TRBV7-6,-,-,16,CASSFEGTPNTGELFF,TGTGCCAGCAGCTTCGAAGGGACTCCAAACACCGGGGAGCTGTTTTTT
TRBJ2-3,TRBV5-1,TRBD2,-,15,CASSLNGRAADTQYF,TGCGCCAGCAGCTTAAACGGGAGGGCCGCAGATACGCAGTATTTT
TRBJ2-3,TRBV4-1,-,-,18,CASSQYGGDGAPTDTQYF,TGCGCCAGCAGCCAATACGGTGGTGACGGGGCTCCGACAGATACGCAGTATTTT
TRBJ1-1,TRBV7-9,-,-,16,CASSLGGLGPVTEAFF,TGTGCCAGCAGCCTAGGGGGGTTAGGGCCGGTCACTGAAGCTTTCTTT
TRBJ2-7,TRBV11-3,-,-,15,CASSLGGQGNYEQYF,TGTGCCAGCAGCTTGGGTGGGCAGGGGAACTACGAGCAGTACTTC
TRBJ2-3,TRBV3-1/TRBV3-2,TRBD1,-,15,CASSQARGRTDTQYF,TGTGCCAGCAGCCAAGCCAGGGGGCGTACAGATACGCAGTATTTT
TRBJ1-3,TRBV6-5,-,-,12,CASPGLGNTIYF,TGTGCCAGCCCTGGACTTGGAAACACCATATATTTT
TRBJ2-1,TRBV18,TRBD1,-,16,CASSPSGTGGSHEQFF,TGTGCCAGCTCACCGTCCGGGACAGGGGGTTCCCATGAGCAGTTCTTC
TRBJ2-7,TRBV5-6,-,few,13,CASSLGQRYEQYF,TGTGCCAGCAGCTTGGGGCAGCGCTACGAGCAGTACTTC
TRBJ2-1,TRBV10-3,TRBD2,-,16,CAISDSAGVDYNEQFF,TGTGCCATCAGTGATTCAGCGGGAGTTGACTACAATGAGCAGTTCTTC
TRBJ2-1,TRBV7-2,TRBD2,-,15,CASSITSGGYNEQFF,TGTGCCAGCAGCATAACTAGCGGAGGTTACAATGAGCAGTTCTTC
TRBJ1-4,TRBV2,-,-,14,CASQRVATNEKLFF,TGTGCCAGCCAAAGAGTCGCAACTAATGAAAAACTGTTTTTT
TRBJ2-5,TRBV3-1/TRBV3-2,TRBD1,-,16,CASSRGTGAFQETQYF,TGTGCCAGCAGCCGAGGGACAGGGGCTTTCCAAGAGACCCAGTACTTC
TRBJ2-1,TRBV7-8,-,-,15,CASSLAGSGYNEQFF,TGTGCCAGCAGCTTAGCAGGATCCGGCTACAATGAGCAGTTCTTC
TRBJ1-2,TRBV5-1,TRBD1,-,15,CASSSRQGAGDGYTF,TGCGCCAGCAGCTCGCGACAGGGGGCGGGTGATGGCTACACCTTC
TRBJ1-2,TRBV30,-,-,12,CAWSPVGPGYTF,TGTGCCTGGAGCCCCGTGGGGCCAGGCTACACCTTC